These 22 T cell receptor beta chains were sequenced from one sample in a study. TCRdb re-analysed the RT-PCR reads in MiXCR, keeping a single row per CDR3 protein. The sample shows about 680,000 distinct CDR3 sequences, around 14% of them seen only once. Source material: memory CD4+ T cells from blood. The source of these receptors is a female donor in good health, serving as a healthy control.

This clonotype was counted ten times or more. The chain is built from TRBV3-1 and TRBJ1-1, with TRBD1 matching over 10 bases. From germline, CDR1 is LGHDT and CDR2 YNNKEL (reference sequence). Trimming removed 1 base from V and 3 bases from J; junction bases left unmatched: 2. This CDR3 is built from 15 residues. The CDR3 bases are TGTGCCAGCAGCCAAGGCGGGACAGGGGACACTGAAGCTTTCTTT. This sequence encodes CASSQGGTGDTEAFF.

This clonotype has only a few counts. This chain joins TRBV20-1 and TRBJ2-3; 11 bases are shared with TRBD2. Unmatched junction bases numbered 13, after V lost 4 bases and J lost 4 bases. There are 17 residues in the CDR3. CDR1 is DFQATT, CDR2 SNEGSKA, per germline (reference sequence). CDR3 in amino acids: CSAIDLVTSGAADTQYF. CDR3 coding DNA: TGCAGTGCTATCGACCTAGTGACTAGCGGGGCCGCAGATACGCAGTATTTT.

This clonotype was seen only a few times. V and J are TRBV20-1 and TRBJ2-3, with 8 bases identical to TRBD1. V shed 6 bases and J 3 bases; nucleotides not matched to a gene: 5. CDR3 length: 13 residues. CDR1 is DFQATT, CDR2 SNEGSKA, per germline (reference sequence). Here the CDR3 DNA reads TGCAGTGCCCGGACAGGGAGGACAGATACGCAGTATTTT. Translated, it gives CSARTGRTDTQYF.

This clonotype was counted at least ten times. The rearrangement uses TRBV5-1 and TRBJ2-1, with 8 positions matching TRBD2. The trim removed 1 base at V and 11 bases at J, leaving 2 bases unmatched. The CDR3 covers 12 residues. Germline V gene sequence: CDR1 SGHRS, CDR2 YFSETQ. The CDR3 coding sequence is TGCGCCAGCAGCTTGACTAGCGGCAAGCAGTTCTTC. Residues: CASSLTSGKQFF.

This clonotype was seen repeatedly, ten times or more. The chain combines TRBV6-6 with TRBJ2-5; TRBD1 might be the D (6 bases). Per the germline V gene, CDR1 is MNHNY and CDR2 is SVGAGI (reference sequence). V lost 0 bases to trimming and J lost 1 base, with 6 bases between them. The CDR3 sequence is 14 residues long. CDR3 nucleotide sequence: TGTGCCAGCAGTTACTCGGGGGCCCAAGAGACCCAGTACTTC. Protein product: CASSYSGAQETQYF.

CDR3 bases: TGCAGTGCTAGGGGGCTGAGGGTGAACACTGAAGCTTTCTTT. Its protein is CSARGLRVNTEAFF. The V call is TRBV20-1, the J call TRBJ1-1, with D possibly TRBD1 on 5 matching bases. V shed 3 bases and J shed 0 bases, with 11 bases lying between them. There are 14 residues in the CDR3. Germline CDR1 and CDR2: DFQATT and SNEGSKA (reference sequence).

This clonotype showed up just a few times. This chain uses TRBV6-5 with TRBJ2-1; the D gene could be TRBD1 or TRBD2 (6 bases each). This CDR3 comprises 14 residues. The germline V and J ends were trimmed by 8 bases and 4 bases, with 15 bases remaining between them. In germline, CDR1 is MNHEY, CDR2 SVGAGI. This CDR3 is CASQRGDFYNEQFF. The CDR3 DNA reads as TGTGCCAGCCAAAGGGGGGATTTTTACAATGAGCAGTTCTTC.

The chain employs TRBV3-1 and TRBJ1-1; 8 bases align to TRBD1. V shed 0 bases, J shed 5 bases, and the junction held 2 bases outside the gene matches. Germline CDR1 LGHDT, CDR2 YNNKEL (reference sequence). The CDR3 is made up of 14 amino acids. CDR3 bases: TGTGCCAGCAGCCAAGACAGGGGGCGAACTGAAGCTTTCTTT. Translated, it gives CASSQDRGRTEAFF.

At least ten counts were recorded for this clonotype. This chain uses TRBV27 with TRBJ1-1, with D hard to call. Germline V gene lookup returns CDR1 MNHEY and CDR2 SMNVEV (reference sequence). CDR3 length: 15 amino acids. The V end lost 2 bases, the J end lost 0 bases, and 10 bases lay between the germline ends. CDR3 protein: CASSLNAGMNTEAFF. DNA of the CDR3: TGTGCCAGCAGTTTAAATGCAGGCATGAACACTGAAGCTTTCTTT.

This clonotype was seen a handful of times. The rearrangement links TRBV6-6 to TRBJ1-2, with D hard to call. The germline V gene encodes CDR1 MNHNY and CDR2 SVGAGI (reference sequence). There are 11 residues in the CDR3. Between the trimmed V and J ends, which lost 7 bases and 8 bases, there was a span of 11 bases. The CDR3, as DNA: TGTGCCAGCACGAGGGAGGGCGGCTACACCTTC. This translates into CASTREGGYTF.

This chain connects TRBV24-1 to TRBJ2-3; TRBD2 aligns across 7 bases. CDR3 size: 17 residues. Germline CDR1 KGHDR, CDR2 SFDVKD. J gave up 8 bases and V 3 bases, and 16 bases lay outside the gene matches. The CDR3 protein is CATSDGGRAKRSGTQYF. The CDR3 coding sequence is TGTGCCACCAGTGATGGGGGGAGGGCGAAACGATCGGGTACGCAGTATTTT.

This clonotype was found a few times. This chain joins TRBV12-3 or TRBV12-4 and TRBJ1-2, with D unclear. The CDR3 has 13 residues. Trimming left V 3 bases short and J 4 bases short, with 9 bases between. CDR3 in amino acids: CASSLQDFYGYTF. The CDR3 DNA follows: TGTGCCAGCAGTTTGCAGGATTTCTATGGCTACACCTTC.

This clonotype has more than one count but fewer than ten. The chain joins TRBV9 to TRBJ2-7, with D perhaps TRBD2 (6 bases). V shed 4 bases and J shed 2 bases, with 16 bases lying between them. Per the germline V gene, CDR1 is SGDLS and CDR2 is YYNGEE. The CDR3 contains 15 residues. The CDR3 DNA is TGTGCCAGCAGCCAGGCGGGGTCCGCTACCTACGAGCAGTACTTC. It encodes CASSQAGSATYEQYF. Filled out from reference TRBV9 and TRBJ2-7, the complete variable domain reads DSGVTQTPKHLITATGQRVTLRCSPRSGDLSVYWYQQSLDQGLQFLIQYYNGEERAKGNILERFSAQQFPDLHSELNLSSLELGDSALYFCASSQAGSATYEQYFGPGTRLTVT.

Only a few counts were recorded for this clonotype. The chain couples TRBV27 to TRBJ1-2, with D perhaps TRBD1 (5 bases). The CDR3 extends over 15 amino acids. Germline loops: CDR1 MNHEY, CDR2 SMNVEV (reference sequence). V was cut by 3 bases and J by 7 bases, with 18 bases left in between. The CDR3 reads CASSFQWTDGGGYTF. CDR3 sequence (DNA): TGTGCCAGCAGTTTCCAATGGACGGACGGGGGTGGCTACACCTTC.

The DNA of the CDR3 is TGTGCCAGCAGCCGGGGGGGAGACCCCTACGAGCAGTACTTC. Amino acids: CASSRGGDPYEQYF. J is TRBJ2-7 and V is TRBV5-5; 8 nucleotides align to TRBD2. V lost 4 bases and J lost 2; bases outside the gene matches: 5. Germline V gene data show CDR1 as SGHKS and CDR2 as YYEKEE (reference sequence). The CDR3 is 14 residues long.

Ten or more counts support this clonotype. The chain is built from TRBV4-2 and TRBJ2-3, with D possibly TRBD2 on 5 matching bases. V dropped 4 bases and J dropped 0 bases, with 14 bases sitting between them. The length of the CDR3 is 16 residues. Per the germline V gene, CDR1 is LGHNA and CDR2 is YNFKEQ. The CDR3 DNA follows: TGTGCCAGCAGCCCGTCGGTCGGCGGGAGCACAGATACGCAGTATTTT. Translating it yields CASSPSVGGSTDTQYF.

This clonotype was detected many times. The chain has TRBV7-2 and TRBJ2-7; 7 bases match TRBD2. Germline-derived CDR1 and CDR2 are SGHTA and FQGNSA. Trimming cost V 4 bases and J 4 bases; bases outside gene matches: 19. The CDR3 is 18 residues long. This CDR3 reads CASSSPLRGGPGWYEQYF. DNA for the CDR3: TGTGCCAGCAGCTCCCCACTTAGGGGAGGGCCCGGGTGGTACGAGCAGTACTTC.

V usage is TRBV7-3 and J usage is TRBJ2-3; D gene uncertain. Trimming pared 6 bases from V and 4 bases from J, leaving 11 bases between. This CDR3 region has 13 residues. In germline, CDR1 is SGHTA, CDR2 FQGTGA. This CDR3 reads CASSINQADTQYF. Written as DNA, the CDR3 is TGTGCCAGCAGTATAAATCAGGCAGATACGCAGTATTTT.

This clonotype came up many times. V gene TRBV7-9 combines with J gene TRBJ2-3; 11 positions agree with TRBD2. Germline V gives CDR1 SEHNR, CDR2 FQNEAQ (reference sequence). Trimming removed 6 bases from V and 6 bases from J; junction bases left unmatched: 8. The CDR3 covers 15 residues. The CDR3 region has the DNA TGTGCCAGCAGGCCACTAGCGGGAGACGGGGATACGCAGTATTTT. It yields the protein CASRPLAGDGDTQYF.

The CDR3 protein is CASSLGTSGRTGEQFF. The CDR3 coding sequence is TGTGCCAGCAGTTTGGGGACTAGCGGGAGGACGGGTGAGCAGTTCTTC. The V call is TRBV28, the J call TRBJ2-1; 15 bases match TRBD2. CDR1 and CDR2 (germline): MDHEN, SYDVKM. V dropped 3 bases and J dropped 9; count of bases not matched to a gene: 6. This CDR3 comprises 16 residues.

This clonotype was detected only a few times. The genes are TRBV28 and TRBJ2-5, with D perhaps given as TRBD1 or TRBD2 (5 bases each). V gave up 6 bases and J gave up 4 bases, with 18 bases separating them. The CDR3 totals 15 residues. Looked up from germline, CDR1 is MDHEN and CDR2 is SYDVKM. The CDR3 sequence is CASRPGTHVAETQYF. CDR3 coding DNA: TGTGCCAGCAGACCCGGGACCCACGTTGCAGAGACCCAGTACTTC.

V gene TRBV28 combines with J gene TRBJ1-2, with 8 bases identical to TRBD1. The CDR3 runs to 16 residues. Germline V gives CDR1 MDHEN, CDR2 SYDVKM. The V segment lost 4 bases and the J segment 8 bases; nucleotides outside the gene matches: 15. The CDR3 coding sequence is TGTGCCAGCAGTTCCCCCCGGCAGGGGGCAATAGGGGGCTACACCTTC. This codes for CASSSPRQGAIGGYTF.